This T cell receptor beta chain was captured by sequencing in a study of blood T cell repertoires in COVID-19. As for the study in general: Acute and convalescent COVID-19 samples came from the United States, Italy and Spain. T cells, B-cell-depleted T cells, or PBMCs provided the cDNA or gDNA that served as material.

Study processing details: Cell counts per sample came from amplifying reference gene primers. Sequencing was performed with immunoSEQ multiplex PCR; in TCRdb, only in-frame clones are kept and a portion is missing. V and J calls plus clone size are reproduced from that table; the DNA served to infer D and trimming. The top ten clones hold less than 4.5% of a sample with more than 200,000 clones, around 86% of them seen once. Germline V CDR1 and CDR2: MNHNY, SVGAGI (reference sequence). The CDR3 sequence is 15 residues long. V shed 0 bases and J 1 base; nucleotides not matched to a gene: 2. The J gene is TRBJ1-2, the V gene TRBV6-6; 7 bases align to TRBD1. This clonotype was sampled from a man aged 50 to 60 with acute or convalescent COVID-19. Sequencing used peripheral blood. Written as DNA, the CDR3 is TGTGCCAGCAGTTACTCCGGGGACAGTAACTATGGCTACACCTTC. Translation: CASSYSGDSNYGYTF.